The rows below give T cell receptor beta chains drawn from one sample of a study of regulatory T cells in long-lasting Graves disease. TCRdb redid the calling of the multiplex PCR reads with MiXCR, one entry per CDR3 protein. Of about 470,000 distinct CDR3 sequences listed, more than 13% were seen once; the top ten hold approximately 16%. The sample was also linked to a second study, of T cells in Graves' hyperthyroidism and ophthalmopathy.

The sample was peripheral blood mononuclear cells (PBMCs), taken at new diagnosis, from a patient treated with antithyroid drugs. The receptors derive from a woman aged 30 to 39 with Graves disease. The CDR3 runs from the conserved cysteine through the conserved F or W. Each record gives: V gene, J gene, D gene, clone size, CDR3 DNA, CDR3 protein. The D gene is left open where the match is weak. Clone size appears in some rows only: once, few, many, or a class for an expanded clone.

v_gene: TRBV28
j_gene: TRBJ2-1
d_gene: NA
abundance: many
CDR3nt: TGTGCCAGCAGTTTATTCCTGGGGGGTTTTGAGCAGTTCTTC
CDR3aa: CASSLFLGGFEQFF

v_gene: TRBV14
j_gene: TRBJ2-1
d_gene: NA
abundance: NA
CDR3nt: TGTGCCAGCAGCCAAGTTCGCCAGGGTCTAGCCCAAAGTTCATGGAATGAGCAGTTCTTC
CDR3aa: CASSQVRQGLAQSSWNEQFF

v_gene: TRBV5-1
j_gene: TRBJ1-1
d_gene: NA
abundance: many
CDR3nt: TGCGCCAGCAGCTTGGCCGACGCGAACACTGAAGCTTTCTTT
CDR3aa: CASSLADANTEAFF

v_gene: TRBV14
j_gene: TRBJ2-7
d_gene: TRBD2
abundance: NA
CDR3nt: TGTGCCAGCAGCCAAGAAAGCCCTGCGACTAGCGCTTACTCCTACGAGCAGTACTTC
CDR3aa: CASSQESPATSAYSYEQYF

v_gene: TRBV24-1
j_gene: TRBJ2-7
d_gene: NA
abundance: many
CDR3nt: TGTGCCACCTCCCAAAGGGGCTACGAGCAGTACTTC
CDR3aa: CATSQRGYEQYF

v_gene: TRBV12-3/TRBV12-4
j_gene: TRBJ2-2
d_gene: NA
abundance: NA
CDR3nt: TGTGCCAGCAGTTTCTCTGAAGCCGGGGAGCTGTTTTTT
CDR3aa: CASSFSEAGELFF

v_gene: TRBV12-3/TRBV12-4
j_gene: TRBJ1-1
d_gene: TRBD1
abundance: few
CDR3nt: TGTGCCAGCACCTGGACAGGGGGGCCTGAAGCTTTCTTT
CDR3aa: CASTWTGGPEAFF

v_gene: TRBV27
j_gene: TRBJ2-7
d_gene: NA
abundance: few
CDR3nt: TGTGCCAGCAAAGGGGACTCAATTTACGAGCAGTACTTC
CDR3aa: CASKGDSIYEQYF

v_gene: TRBV20-1
j_gene: TRBJ1-5
d_gene: NA
abundance: many
CDR3nt: TGCAGTGCTAGAGATTCGAGGGGGCAGCCCCAGCATTTT
CDR3aa: CSARDSRGQPQHF

v_gene: TRBV7-9
j_gene: TRBJ1-2
d_gene: NA
abundance: few
CDR3nt: TGTGCCAGCAGCTCCAATACCCTATATGGCTACACCTTC
CDR3aa: CASSSNTLYGYTF

v_gene: TRBV7-9
j_gene: TRBJ2-2
d_gene: NA
abundance: few
CDR3nt: TGTGCTAAGGGCCCCCAGAGAAACTCGAACACCGGGGAGCTGTTTTTT
CDR3aa: CAKGPQRNSNTGELFF

v_gene: TRBV27
j_gene: TRBJ2-1
d_gene: TRBD1
abundance: many
CDR3nt: TGTGCCAGCAGTTTCGGGACAGGGGGGGGTTTGGTGCAGTTCTTC
CDR3aa: CASSFGTGGGLVQFF

v_gene: TRBV10-3
j_gene: TRBJ1-3
d_gene: NA
abundance: NA
CDR3nt: TGTGCCGTCAGGCGGGGGGCAGGGGCCGCGGACACCATATATTTT
CDR3aa: CAVRRGAGAADTIYF

v_gene: TRBV13
j_gene: TRBJ2-7
d_gene: TRBD2
abundance: many
CDR3nt: TGTGCCAGCAGCACAGGACTAGCGGCCTACGAGCAGTACTTC
CDR3aa: CASSTGLAAYEQYF